One sample yielded the 29 T cell receptor beta chains listed below, sequenced in a study of blood T cell repertoires in COVID-19. Sequenced by immunoSEQ multiplex PCR; TCRdb stores in-frame clones only, minus some. Here the sample spans approximately 200,000 clones, about 80% being singletons. Input material: peripheral blood. These receptors all stem from a human donor with acute or convalescent COVID-19. The donor label of this sample is uncertain.

The rearrangement joins TRBV11-2 to TRBJ2-3; D perhaps matches TRBD2 (6 bases). CDR1 is SGHAT, CDR2 FQNNGV, per germline. CDR3 length equals 15 residues. Trimming left V 5 bases short and J 4 bases short, with 16 bases between. As DNA, the CDR3 is TGTGCCAGCAGCCCTCGGGACTCTGGGGCAGATACGCAGTATTTT. This codes for CASSPRDSGADTQYF. Filled out from reference TRBV11-2 and TRBJ2-3, the complete variable domain reads EAGVAQSPRYKIIEKRQSVAFWCNPISGHATLYWYQQILGQGPKLLIQFQNNGVVDDSQLPKDRFSAERLKGVDSTLKIQPAKLEDSAVYLCASSPRDSGADTQYFGPGTRLTVL.

The chain uses TRBV9 and TRBJ2-1; 8 bases fit TRBD2. V was pared by 1 base and J by 7 bases, with 7 bases of the junction left unmatched. The CDR3 loop spans 15 amino acids. Per germline, CDR1 SGDLS and CDR2 YYNGEE. The CDR3 protein is CASSVRTGGPNEQFF. The CDR3 DNA is TGTGCCAGCAGCGTACGAACGGGAGGGCCGAATGAGCAGTTCTTC.

This chain joins TRBV27 and TRBJ1-2; no firm D call. V was cut by 3 bases and J by 1 base, with 6 bases left in between. The CDR3 runs to 13 residues. Germline loops: CDR1 MNHEY, CDR2 SMNVEV (reference sequence). CDR3 in amino acids: CASSFNINYGYTF. CDR3 sequence (DNA): TGTGCCAGCAGTTTTAATATTAACTATGGCTACACCTTC.

This chain connects TRBV6-5 to TRBJ1-2, with a possible D match to TRBD1 (5 bases). V lost 7 bases and J 1 base, leaving 10 bases between the germline ends. This CDR3 is 13 amino acids long. Germline V gene data show CDR1 as MNHEY and CDR2 as SVGAGI. CDR3 sequence reads: CASTRGSNYGYTF. The CDR3 bases are TGTGCCAGCACCCGGGGGAGTAACTATGGCTACACCTTC.

This chain links TRBV3-1 (or the pseudogene TRBV3-2) with TRBJ2-2; 8 bases line up with TRBD1. Germline CDR1 and CDR2: LGHDT and YNNKEL (reference sequence). V trimming: 1 base; J trimming: 3 bases; junction bases outside the gene matches: 13. The CDR3 loop spans 19 amino acids. The CDR3 bases are TGTGCCAGCAGCCAAGCTCTGGGGGCAGGGGGCGAGGACACCGGGGAGCTGTTTTTT. It codes for CASSQALGAGGEDTGELFF.

The chain links TRBV19 to TRBJ2-4; possible D gene TRBD2, 6 bases. With 6 bases removed from V and 0 bases from J, the gap between germline ends came to 18 bases. Germline V gives CDR1 LNHDA, CDR2 SQIVND (reference sequence). The CDR3 covers 17 residues. CDR3 in DNA: TGTGCCAGTAGCCCACCCTGGCGGGACCTAGCCAAAAACATTCAGTACTTC. Protein sequence: CASSPPWRDLAKNIQYF.

This chain uses TRBV24-1 with TRBJ2-2; 9 nucleotides line up with TRBD1. V was pared by 4 bases and J by 7 bases, with 9 bases of the junction left unmatched. The length of the CDR3 is 16 residues. Germline V gene lookup returns CDR1 KGHDR and CDR2 SFDVKD. The CDR3 loop reads CATSEAGTGLHGELFF. CDR3 nucleotides: TGTGCCACCAGTGAGGCCGGGACAGGGCTACACGGGGAGCTGTTTTTT.

The chain's CDR3 is CASSQLAGGPTNYNEQFF. In DNA, the CDR3 is TGTGCCAGCTCACAACTAGCGGGAGGCCCTACTAACTACAATGAGCAGTTCTTC. This rearrangement joins TRBV18 to TRBJ2-1; TRBD2 aligns across 12 bases. This CDR3 spans 18 amino acids. V was clipped by 4 bases and J by 3 bases; unmatched bases: 10. Germline lookup yields CDR1 KGHSH and CDR2 LQKENI.

The V call is TRBV6-5, the J call TRBJ2-7, with 8 positions matching TRBD1. Germline V CDR1 and CDR2: MNHEY, SVGAGI. The J segment lost 5 bases and the V segment lost 8 bases, leaving 8 bases of the junction unmatched. The CDR3 runs 13 residues. The CDR3 DNA sequence: TGTGCCAGCGGTACGGACAGGGCGGACGAGCAGTACTTC. It translates to CASGTDRADEQYF.

The CDR3 DNA sequence: TGTGCCAGCAGACTAGCGGGATCACATACGCAGTATTTT. Protein: CASRLAGSHTQYF. This chain connects TRBV12-3 or TRBV12-4 to TRBJ2-3; TRBD2 aligns across 10 bases. The ends lost 6 bases at V and 7 bases at J; junction bases unmatched: 4. The CDR3 has 13 residues.

The chain has TRBV11-1 and TRBJ1-1, with 8 bases that match TRBD1. The ends lost 3 bases at V and 1 base at J; junction bases unmatched: 4. This CDR3 spans 15 amino acids. The germline gives CDR1 SGHAT, CDR2 FQDESV (reference sequence). The CDR3 reads CASSFRGTGNTEAFF. DNA for the CDR3: TGTGCCAGCAGCTTTAGGGGGACAGGGAACACTGAAGCTTTCTTT.

This clone was counted between two and nine times. V gene TRBV3-1 (or the pseudogene TRBV3-2) combines with J gene TRBJ1-6; 11 bases are a match to TRBD1. The V and J ends lost 3 bases and 7 bases, in that order; junction bases with no gene match: 5. CDR1 and CDR2 (germline): LGHDT, YNNKEL (reference sequence). The CDR3 runs to 16 residues. CDR3 loop: CASSQVDRGQNSPLHF. Here the CDR3 DNA reads TGTGCCAGCAGCCAGGTGGACAGGGGGCAGAATTCACCCCTCCACTTT.

The chain has TRBV12-3 or TRBV12-4 and TRBJ2-2; D is perhaps TRBD2 (5 bases). The CDR3 loop spans 13 amino acids. Trimming cost V 3 bases and J 6 bases, with 8 bases left between them. The CDR3 bases are TGTGCCAGCAGTTTGCTGAGGGCCGGGGAGCTGTTTTTT. Its translation: CASSLLRAGELFF.

The V and J genes are TRBV6-5 and TRBJ1-2; 7 bases align to TRBD1. CDR1 is MNHEY and CDR2 is SVGAGI in the germline V gene. The CDR3 covers 14 residues. The trim removed 0 bases at V and 4 bases at J, leaving 2 bases unmatched. The CDR3 here is CASSYSQGVYGYTF. CDR3 coding DNA: TGTGCCAGCAGTTACTCCCAGGGGGTCTATGGCTACACCTTC.

The gene calls are TRBV10-3 and TRBJ1-2; D is unresolved. Looked up from germline, CDR1 is ENHRY and CDR2 is SYGVKD. Trimming shortened V by 4 bases and J by 1 base, and 13 bases separated the two germline ends. This CDR3 has 15 amino acids. CDR3 sequence (DNA): TGTGCCATCAGTGGGCAGTCAAGCGGTAACTATGGCTACACCTTC. It translates to CAISGQSSGNYGYTF.

This chain links TRBV7-2 with TRBJ2-5, with 9 nucleotides matching TRBD1. This CDR3 is built from 15 residues. Trimming removed 0 bases from V and 5 bases from J; junction bases left unmatched: 4. In germline, CDR1 is SGHTA, CDR2 FQGNSA. The CDR3 protein is CASSLARDRVETQYF. As DNA, the CDR3 is TGTGCCAGCAGCTTAGCGCGGGACAGGGTTGAGACCCAGTACTTC.

As concerns this clone: The same CDR3 can be traced to other DNA sequences in this sample. This chain joins TRBV7-2 and TRBJ1-1; no definite D call. CDR3 size: 14 residues. The V gene lost 1 base and the J gene lost 0 bases, with 6 bases spanning the gap. Germline V CDR1 and CDR2: SGHTA, FQGNSA. CDR3 protein: CASSLDRVNTEAFF. The CDR3 coding sequence is TGTGCCAGCAGCTTAGATCGCGTGAACACTGAAGCTTTCTTT.

This clone turned up a few times. The rearrangement uses TRBV12-3 or TRBV12-4 and TRBJ1-2, with TRBD1 matching 10 bases. CDR3 length equals 12 residues. V dropped 6 bases and J dropped 7; count of bases not matched to a gene: 2. The DNA of the CDR3 is TGTGCCAGCAGGGACAGGGGGGTTGGCTACACCTTC. Protein product: CASRDRGVGYTF.

This clone was counted only a few times. CDR3 DNA: TGTGCCAGCAGCCAGCAGGCTGCTGAAGCTTTCTTT. This codes for CASSQQAAEAFF. The chain has TRBV3-1 (or the pseudogene TRBV3-2) and TRBJ1-1, with no clear D. CDR1 is LGHDT, CDR2 YNNKEL, per germline (reference sequence). The V end was cut by 3 bases, the J end by 6 bases, with 8 bases between. This CDR3 region has 12 residues.

As to this clone: One end of the junction does not line up with germline, which may come from a read error. The chain recombines TRBV7-2 with TRBJ2-7; D gene ambiguous. The CDR3 sequence is 13 residues long. The germline gives CDR1 SGHTA, CDR2 FQGNSA. The CDR3 coding sequence is TGTGCCAGCACCTTAGGAGCCTACCGGGAGCAGTACTTC. Its protein product is CASTLGAYREQYF.

The chain links TRBV27 to TRBJ2-7; maybe TRBD1 (5 bases). Deletions cut 2 bases from V and 5 bases from J, with 13 bases between. The CDR3 has 14 amino acids. Germline loops: CDR1 MNHEY, CDR2 SMNVEV (reference sequence). The CDR3 DNA reads TGTGCCAGCAGTTTAGATCACAGGTCCCACGAGCAGTACTTC. Amino acids: CASSLDHRSHEQYF.

The V and J genes are TRBV6-5 and TRBJ2-7; TRBD1 aligns across 8 bases. Germline loops: CDR1 MNHEY, CDR2 SVGAGI. The length of the CDR3 is 14 residues. The J segment lost 2 bases and the V segment lost 4 bases, leaving 4 bases of the junction unmatched. The CDR3 DNA sequence: TGTGCCAGCAGTTCCCCAGGGGGCCCCTACGAGCAGTACTTC. Residues: CASSSPGGPYEQYF.

This clone was counted between two and nine times. The rearrangement uses TRBV15 and TRBJ1-2; 9 bases fit TRBD1. Germline V CDR1 and CDR2: LNHNV, YYDKDF (reference sequence). The V and J ends lost 6 bases and 8 bases, in that order; junction bases with no gene match: 10. The CDR3 totals 14 residues. Here the CDR3 reads CATRLGDREEGYTF. As DNA, the CDR3 is TGTGCCACCAGGCTGGGGGACAGGGAGGAAGGCTACACCTTC.

The rearrangement joins TRBV10-3 to TRBJ2-4; tentative D call: TRBD2 (6 bases). Germline loops: CDR1 ENHRY, CDR2 SYGVKD. Trimming removed 2 bases at V and 3 bases at J, with 14 bases between. This CDR3 has 16 residues. This CDR3 reads CAISEPGTAHKNIQYF. CDR3 nucleotide sequence: TGTGCCATCAGTGAGCCCGGGACTGCACACAAAAACATTCAGTACTTC.

This clone has only one observation. The chain recombines TRBV5-1 with TRBJ2-1; 11 nucleotides line up with TRBD2. V lost 3 bases and J lost 2; bases outside the gene matches: 10. CDR3 size: 18 residues. CDR1 and CDR2 from the germline V gene are SGHRS and YFSETQ. The CDR3 sequence is CASSWVGTSGMAYNEQFF. CDR3 DNA: TGCGCCAGCAGCTGGGTAGGGACTAGCGGAATGGCCTACAATGAGCAGTTCTTC.

In its sample, this clone was seen once. The rearrangement links TRBV6-5 to TRBJ2-7; perhaps TRBD1 as D (6 bases). The CDR3 loop spans 15 amino acids. CDR1 and CDR2 from the germline V gene are MNHEY and SVGAGI. V lost 0 bases and J 0 bases, leaving 9 bases between the germline ends. CDR3 nucleotide sequence: TGTGCCAGCAGTTACTCCGCGGACAGCTCCTACGAGCAGTACTTC. Protein: CASSYSADSSYEQYF.

This chain joins TRBV29-1 and TRBJ1-2; 8 bases align to TRBD1. With 4 bases clipped from V and 4 bases from J, the junction kept 5 bases outside the gene matches. Per germline, CDR1 SQVTM and CDR2 ANQGSEA. The CDR3 runs 13 residues. The CDR3 DNA sequence: TGCAGCGTTGGCAGGACAGGGCTCTATGGCTACACCTTC. Protein: CSVGRTGLYGYTF.

This rearrangement joins TRBV6-5 to TRBJ1-1; a weak D match, TRBD1 (5 bases). V dropped 8 bases and J dropped 1 base, with 14 bases sitting between them. Germline assignment: CDR1 MNHEY and CDR2 SVGAGI. The CDR3 totals 14 residues. Here the CDR3 DNA reads TGTGCCAGCTATCGCCGGGGGACGAACACTGAAGCTTTCTTT. Translating gives CASYRRGTNTEAFF.

This rearrangement joins TRBV19 to TRBJ1-6, with TRBD1 identical over 7 bases. The CDR3 loop spans 16 amino acids. The V gene end was trimmed by 10 bases and the J gene end by 7 bases; junction bases not matched to a gene: 16. The germline V gene has CDR1 LNHDA and CDR2 SQIVND (reference sequence). The CDR3: CATGQEEAPANSPLHF. The CDR3 region has the DNA TGTGCCACCGGACAGGAAGAAGCCCCGGCGAATTCACCCCTCCACTTT.